This paragraph reports one TCR beta chain. The specificity of this receptor is unknown. No base quality information exists; no much larger clone differs at one position. Every donor in the study was a healthy Caucasian. Three pairs of female monozygotic twins, all aged about 18 to 29 years, were included in the twin cohort. Positive isolation kits from Invitrogen were used to isolate CD4+ and CD8+ T cell populations. The method behind the library was 5' RACE. This sample was sequenced with an Illumina HiSeq 2000. A universal primer binding site was added through template switching, and the final cDNA carried a unique molecular identifier so that TCR cDNA molecules could be counted accurately. Specific primers in the conserved constant-segment region were used to synthesize first-strand cDNA for the TCR alpha and beta chains. Each cDNA library was double barcoded, with a SMART-Mk sample barcode plus Illumina barcodes, to control for contamination. TruSeq adapter sequences and Illumina sample barcodes were added in two successive PCR steps. The Illumina HiSeq platform was used with custom primers to sequence TCR alpha and beta cDNA libraries. As for the authors' bioinformatics: Unique molecular identifiers were extracted from raw reads with MiGEC, and CDR3 positions were determined with MiXCR. Recombination models were inferred per individual with the repgenHMM and IGoR tools using an EM algorithm. Shared clonotype analysis was performed with the tcR package in R, normalizing sharing by the product of cloneset sizes. Out-of-frame nonproductive sequences were analyzed to study raw recombination free of thymic and clonal selection effects. The public sequencing data were trimmed at Q25 with fastp and processed into clonotypes with MiXCR by TCRdb, which kept only in-frame beta chains. CDR3 protein duplicates are merged, each entry listing the most common genes and DNA. What appears here as the V and J calls and clone size reflects TCRdb's work, not the paper's. The sample has 460,000 or so distinct CDR3 sequences on record, 13% to 15% of them singletons. The ten top clones hold roughly 0.5% of the sample.

The entry originates in a study of identical twins listed by TCRdb under 2016. Broadly, across the study: To test whether fetal clonotypes persist, the study used deep sequencing on TCR alpha and beta repertoires from monozygotic twins, unrelated adults of various ages, and cord blood. To rule out contamination, replicate twin experiments were performed at different times with different library preparation protocols.

Findings and caveats that apply to the study as a whole: A weaker excess of twin sharing was found in beta out-of-frame sequences because the signal-to-noise ratio was lowered by fewer shared sequences. Invariant T cells such as MAIT and iNKT could partly confound zero-insertion analyses, although diverse VJ usage argued against such confounding for most clonotypes. Because the same donors could not be followed over many years, the conclusions depended on cross-sectional statistical analysis. Compared with coincidental sharing between unrelated individuals, out-of-frame TCR alpha sequences shared between twins had an excess of sequences with low generation probability. Abundant cord blood beta clonotypes had fewer insertions, young adult naive repertoires showed a similar but weaker trend, and memory repertoires showed no such trend. Out-of-frame TCR alpha sharing in monozygotic twins was systematically underestimated by recombination models, whereas sharing between unrelated individuals was in agreement with the recombination models.

V sheds 7 bases and J sheds 11 bases, leaving 12 bases between their ends. From the cysteine up to the phenylalanine, the CDR3 has a length of 11 residues. CDR3 DNA is the only sequence kept; it has 33 bases, read in frame from the first base. This sample also belongs to another study, concerning yellow fever vaccine responses in identical twins. That second report states: According to the authors, in identical twins the way T cells responded to vaccination appeared partly convergent and partly personalized. In identical twins, the study followed T cell clones that responded to the vaccine with precision.

The source is a woman aged 18-29 years in good health. The sample was CD4+ T cells sorted from blood. The rearrangement combines TRBV12-3 or TRBV12-4 with TRBJ1-5, with the D gene not confidently named. The bases are TGTGCCAGCACCGACCGCGGAGCCCAGCATTTT. Translation gives CASTDRGAQHF.